This TCR beta chain was recovered during a study of identical twins (TCRdb year 2016). Broadly, across the study: To test whether fetal clonotypes persist, this study deep-sequenced TCR alpha and beta repertoires from monozygotic twins, from unrelated adults of various ages, and from cord blood. To rule out contamination, the twin experiments were replicated at different times with different library preparation protocols.

Every donor in the study was a healthy Caucasian. On the study overall, not on this receptor specifically: Zero-insertion analyses could be partly confounded by invariant T cells such as MAIT and iNKT, though diverse VJ usage argued against such confounding for most clonotypes. In monozygotic twins, out-of-frame TCR alpha sharing was systematically underestimated by recombination models, although the models agreed with sharing between unrelated individuals. Because the same donors could not be followed over many years, conclusions were based on cross-sectional statistical analysis. A weaker excess of twin sharing was found in beta out-of-frame sequences because the signal-to-noise ratio was lowered by fewer shared sequences. Compared with coincidental sharing between unrelated individuals, out-of-frame TCR alpha sequences shared between twins showed an excess of sequences with low generation probability. Fewer insertions were carried by abundant cord blood beta clonotypes; a weaker similar trend was observed in young adult naive repertoires, while no such trend was observed in memory repertoires.

Including the terminal cysteine and phenylalanine, the CDR3 comprises 14 residues. This entry keeps only the CDR3 DNA: 42 bases, framed from base 1. CDR1 is given as LNHNV and CDR2 as YYDKDF, both from the germline V gene (reference sequence). V is cut by 5 bases and J by 1 base, and the space between the germline ends is 11 bases. With respect to this clonotype: It has no known antigen specificity. No base quality information exists; no much larger clone differs at one position.

The library relied on 5' RACE. Instrument on record: Illumina HiSeq 2000. Template switching introduced a universal primer binding site; the final cDNA contained a unique molecular identifier, enabling accurate counting of TCR cDNA molecules. Specific primers in the conserved constant-segment region were used to synthesize first-strand cDNA for the TCR alpha and beta chains. To control for contamination, every cDNA library carried two barcodes: a SMART-Mk sample barcode plus Illumina barcodes. TruSeq adapter sequences and Illumina sample barcodes were added in two successive PCR steps. The TCR alpha and beta cDNA libraries were sequenced on the Illumina HiSeq platform using custom primers. As for how the authors treated the data: MiGEC was used to process raw reads and extract unique molecular identifiers, and MiXCR was used to find CDR3 positions. For each individual, recombination models were inferred using an EM algorithm with the repgenHMM and IGoR tools. Shared clonotype analysis was performed with the tcR package in R, normalizing sharing by the product of cloneset sizes. To study raw recombination without the effects of thymic and clonal selection, out-of-frame nonproductive sequences were analyzed. TCRdb ran its own pipeline on the public reads, namely fastp trimming at Q25 and MiXCR clone calling, and kept in-frame beta chains. Rows are unified per CDR3 protein, each entry keeping the most common DNA and genes. TCRdb, not the authors, supplied the V and J calls. This sample lists about 1.7 million distinct CDR3 sequences; about 32% were detected once. The ten biggest clones cover roughly 0.3% of the sample.

The TCR was taken from a newborn girl in good health. The V gene is TRBV15 and the J gene is TRBJ1-1; there is no confident call for the D gene. Sequenced: cord blood. The nucleotides are TGTGCCACCAGCCTGCGCCGGGCGAACACTGAAGCTTTCTTT. The encoded protein is CATSLRRANTEAFF.